Listed below are T cell receptor beta chains from one sample, sequenced in a study of Graves' ophthalmopathy and Graves' hyperthyroidism. TCRdb analysed the multiplex PCR reads with MiXCR anew, one entry per CDR3 protein. This table has approximately 700,000 distinct CDR3 sequences, 35% to 45% appearing once. The sequencing sample was made of peripheral blood. The receptors were sampled from an adult man with Graves' ophthalmopathy. The CDR3 runs from the conserved cysteine through the conserved F or W. The order of the fields is clone size, V gene, J gene, D gene, CDR3 DNA, CDR3 protein. The D gene is left open where the match is weak. Where a row states a size, it is once, few, many or the class of an expanded clone; other rows omit it.

NA	TRBV7-9	TRBJ1-4	NA	TGTGCCAGCAGCTCCGGTAGTGAACTAAATGGAAAACTGTTTTTT	CASSSGSELNGKLFF
once	TRBV20-1	TRBJ1-1	NA	TGCAGTGCTAGAGGAAGCGGGCCCGCTGAAGCTTTCTTT	CSARGSGPAEAFF
many	TRBV7-2	TRBJ2-7	NA	TGTGCCAGCAGCTTATACGACGCGGCCTACGAGCAGTACTTC	CASSLYDAAYEQYF
NA	TRBV2	TRBJ1-1	TRBD1	TGTGCCAGCGGAGGGGGCAGGGCGGGAAATGGAGCTTTCTTT	CASGGGRAGNGAFF
NA	TRBV6-6	TRBJ1-3	NA	TGTGCCAGCAGTTACGGGGACCGTGGAAACACCATATATTTT	CASSYGDRGNTIYF
NA	TRBV7-2	TRBJ1-3	NA	TGTGCCAGCAGGATACAATACAGTAGAAACACCATATATTTT	CASRIQYSRNTIYF
few	TRBV19	TRBJ2-7	NA	TGTGCCAGTAGTAAAAGGTGGCAGACCTTCAGTGCCCACTACGAGCAGTACTTC	CASSKRWQTFSAHYEQYF
many	TRBV19	TRBJ1-1	NA	TGTGCCAGTAGTCCGGGATTTGAAGCTTTCTTT	CASSPGFEAFF
many	TRBV20-1	TRBJ1-6	TRBD1	TGCAGTGCGGCGGCGACAGGGGTCGGGTCACCCCTCCACTTT	CSAAATGVGSPLHF
NA	TRBV10-2	TRBJ2-3	NA	TGCGCCATTCGTCCGAGCACAGATACGCAGTATTTT	CAIRPSTDTQYF
NA	TRBV10-3	TRBJ1-2	NA	TGTGCCATCAGTGAGTCGGGAGCTCTTAACTATGGCTACACCTTC	CAISESGALNYGYTF
NA	TRBV6-5	TRBJ2-5	TRBD2	TGTGCCAGCAGTTACCCGCGGGAGGGTCAGGGAGAGACCCAGTACTTC	CASSYPREGQGETQYF
NA	TRBV27	TRBJ2-5	NA	TGTGCCAGCAGTTTAGTGGTGGGGTTGGGGGAGCAGTACTTC	CASSLVVGLGEQYF
few	TRBV7-8	TRBJ2-7	NA	TGTGCCAGCAGCTTAGCGGAAGGGACGCATTACGAGCAGTACTTC	CASSLAEGTHYEQYF
many	TRBV20-1	TRBJ1-1	NA	TGCAGTGCTGACATGTGGAGTACTGAAGCTTTCTTT	CSADMWSTEAFF
NA	TRBV6-6	TRBJ1-2	TRBD1	TGTGCCAGCAGTCAAACAGGGGAGGGAGGGAAGGGCTACACCTTC	CASSQTGEGGKGYTF
once	TRBV15	TRBJ2-5	TRBD2	TGTGCCATCAGCAATTCTAGCGGGAGGGTGAAGACCCAGTACTTC	CAISNSSGRVKTQYF
NA	TRBV7-9	TRBJ2-5	NA	TGTGCCAGCAGCTTATCAAGTACCGGGGGAGGCCAAGAGACCCAGTACTTC	CASSLSSTGGGQETQYF
NA	TRBV10-3	TRBJ1-6	NA	TGTGCCAGCAGTACGTCTTGGGGAGGGGATCAGCCCCTCCACTTT	CASSTSWGGDQPLHF
NA	TRBV5-6	TRBJ2-3	TRBD2	TGTGCCAGCAGCGGCGGACTAGCGGGATTTATCACAGATACGCAGTATTTT	CASSGGLAGFITDTQYF
NA	TRBV7-3	TRBJ2-7	NA	TGTGCCAGCTCACCACCGACACTTTACTACGAGCAGTACTTC	CASSPPTLYYEQYF
once	TRBV5-6	TRBJ2-5	TRBD1	TGTGCCAGCAGCTGGACAGGGGGCATGGGGGAGACCCAGTACTTC	CASSWTGGMGETQYF
NA	TRBV2	TRBJ2-7	NA	TGCGCCAGCAGCCCCAGACCCGGGGCCTACGAGCAGTACTTC	CASSPRPGAYEQYF
NA	TRBV12-3/TRBV12-4	TRBJ2-5	TRBD1	TGTGCCACCAGCCGGGGGTGCAGGGGGCTTGACTGGAAGCCTGAAGAGACCCAGTACTTC	CATSRGCRGLDWKPEETQYF
NA	TRBV2	TRBJ1-1	TRBD1	TGTGCCAGCAAGGGACAGGAAGCTTTCTTT	CASKGQEAFF
NA	TRBV19	TRBJ1-4	TRBD1	TGTGCCAGCTCACGAGACAGGGGGCCGGTGGAGAAACTGTTTTTT	CASSRDRGPVEKLFF
many	TRBV12-3/TRBV12-4	TRBJ2-5	NA	TGTGCCAGCAGCCCCGCCCGGGAGAAAGAGACCCAGTACTTC	CASSPAREKETQYF
NA	TRBV3-1	TRBJ2-2	TRBD1	TGTGCCAGCAGCCAATTTGATGGACAGGGGGCCGGGGAGCTGTTTTTT	CASSQFDGQGAGELFF
many	TRBV2	TRBJ1-1	TRBD1	TGTGCCAGATTAGGACAGGGGGACACTGAAGCTTTCTTT	CARLGQGDTEAFF
NA	TRBV19	TRBJ1-5	NA	TGTGCCAGCTCACCATCCCTCAATAGCAATCAGCCCCAGCATTTT	CASSPSLNSNQPQHF
many	TRBV28	TRBJ1-2	NA	TGTGCCACCAAGAGGGGTGCGGATGGCTACACCTTC	CATKRGADGYTF
many	TRBV10-3	TRBJ2-5	TRBD1	TGTGCCATCAGACAAGGACAGGGCCCAGAACTTCAAGAGACCCAGTACTTC	CAIRQGQGPELQETQYF
many	TRBV7-2	TRBJ2-5	NA	TGTGCCAGCAGCCCCCCCCGTTCGGGGGAGACCCAGTACTTC	CASSPPRSGETQYF
many	TRBV6-5	TRBJ1-6	NA	TGTGCCAGCAGGGACCGGGGAGGGGGGTATTCACCCCTCCACTTT	CASRDRGGGYSPLHF
many	TRBV7-3	TRBJ1-5	NA	TGTGCCAGCGGTAGGGACATAGGGTGCGTTAACCTTAATCAGCCCCAGCATTTT	CASGRDIGCVNLNQPQHF
many	TRBV15	TRBJ1-2	TRBD1	TGTGCCACCAGCAGAGAAGTTCGGACAGGGGGCGTTTCGAGCTACACCTTC	CATSREVRTGGVSSYTF
many	TRBV7-9	TRBJ1-2	NA	TGTGCCAGCAGCCCGACTCGGACGGAGTCTTCCTATGGCTACACCTTC	CASSPTRTESSYGYTF
NA	TRBV6-6	TRBJ1-1	NA	TGTGCCATCAGTCTCGACCGCGGACAGCGGAACACTGAAGCTTTCTTT	CAISLDRGQRNTEAFF
NA	TRBV6-5	TRBJ2-7	TRBD2	TGTGCCAGCAGTCCCACGACTAGCGCGGCCCCGTACGAGCAGTACTTC	CASSPTTSAAPYEQYF
many	TRBV25-1	TRBJ2-7	TRBD2	TGTGCCAGCAGTGAATCTAGCGGGTACGAGCAGTACTTC	CASSESSGYEQYF
few	TRBV5-1	TRBJ2-5	NA	TGTGCCAGCAGCTCACCAAACGGGGAGACCCAGTACTTC	CASSSPNGETQYF
few	TRBV7-9	TRBJ2-7	NA	TGTGCCAGCAGGCGAATTCGCCGGTCGGGACCAGTCGAGCAGTACTTC	CASRRIRRSGPVEQYF
NA	TRBV10-3	TRBJ1-2	NA	TGTGCCATCAGTGATCCCGGGATGGATACTTACACCTTC	CAISDPGMDTYTF
NA	TRBV29-1	TRBJ2-5	TRBD1	TGCAGCGCCGGCGGGACAGGGGGCGCAGAGACCCAGTACTTC	CSAGGTGGAETQYF
many	TRBV4-1	TRBJ1-5	NA	TGCGCCAGCAGCCAAGATTATGGCGAAGGGCAGCCCCAGCATTTT	CASSQDYGEGQPQHF
many	TRBV7-2	TRBJ2-5	TRBD2	TGTGCCAGCACCCTTGACCCGGGACTAGCGGGGCGGTACCAAGAGACCCAGTACTTC	CASTLDPGLAGRYQETQYF
many	TRBV6-5	TRBJ1-2	NA	TGTGCCAGCAGTGGGGGGGCGTATGGCTACACCTTC	CASSGGAYGYTF
NA	TRBV13	TRBJ2-5	TRBD2	TGTGCCAGCAGCTTAGCGGGACTAGCGGGAGATTTGGGAGAGACCCAGTACTTC	CASSLAGLAGDLGETQYF
many	TRBV7-2	TRBJ1-1	NA	TGTGCCAGCAGCCTCCGTGGGATGAACACTGAAGCTTTCTTT	CASSLRGMNTEAFF
NA	TRBV15	TRBJ1-6	NA	TGTGCCACGGGGGGCGAGAATTCACCCCTCCACTTT	CATGGENSPLHF